These 2 T cell receptor beta chains were all obtained from the same sample, sequenced in a study of cytomegalovirus exposure and HLA in healthy donors. Amplification used 60 Vbeta primers and 13 Jbeta primers. Assay: immunoSEQ multiplex PCR; the TCRdb copy retains only in-frame clones and omits some. The data show 180,000 or so clones, roughly 80% seen once. Sample: PBMCs. The receptors derive from a woman between 40 and 50 years old in good health and CMV-seropositive.

V is TRBV14 and J is TRBJ2-2, with a tentative D call TRBD2 (6 bases). The CDR3 loop spans 16 amino acids. Germline V gene data show CDR1 as SGHDN and CDR2 as FVKESK. V lost 0 bases to trimming and J lost 6 bases, with 14 bases between them. CDR3 sequence: CASSQDWGELSGELFF. The CDR3 nucleotides read TGTGCCAGCAGCCAAGATTGGGGGGAGTTGTCCGGGGAGCTGTTTTTT.

The chain couples TRBV5-1 to TRBJ2-5, with 9 bases that match TRBD1. The end of the DNA aligns better with TRBJ2-7, so the J call may be wrong. Germline lookup yields CDR1 SGHRS and CDR2 YFSETQ. This CDR3 comprises 16 residues. CDR3 sequence reads: CASSQPPGQGYGEQYF. The CDR3 nucleotides read TGCGCCAGCAGCCAACCTCCGGGACAGGGATATGGCGAGCAGTACTTC.